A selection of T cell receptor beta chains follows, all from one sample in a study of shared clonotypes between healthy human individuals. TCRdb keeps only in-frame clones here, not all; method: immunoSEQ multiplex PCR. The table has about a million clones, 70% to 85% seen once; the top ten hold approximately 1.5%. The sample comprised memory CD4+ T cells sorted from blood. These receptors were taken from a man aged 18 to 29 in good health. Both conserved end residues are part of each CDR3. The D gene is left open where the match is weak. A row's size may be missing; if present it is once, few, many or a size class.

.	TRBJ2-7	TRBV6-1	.	CASSENRLMYEQYF	TGTGCCAGCAGTGAAAACAGGCTTATGTACGAGCAGTACTTC
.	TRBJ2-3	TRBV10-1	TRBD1	CASSESGQGAGTQYF	TGCGCCAGCAGTGAGTCGGGGCAGGGGGCAGGAACGCAGTATTTT
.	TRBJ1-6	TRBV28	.	CASKIQGSYNSPLHF	TGTGCCAGCAAAATCCAGGGCTCCTATAATTCACCCCTCCACTTT
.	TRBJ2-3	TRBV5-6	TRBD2	CASSFRTSVGTDTQYF	TGTGCCAGCAGCTTTCGGACTAGCGTGGGCACAGATACGCAGTATTTT
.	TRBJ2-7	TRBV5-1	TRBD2	CASTETLAGGTYEQYF	TGCGCCAGCACCGAAACTCTAGCGGGGGGGACCTACGAGCAGTACTTC
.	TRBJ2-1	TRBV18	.	CASSPLQGDEQFF	TGTGCCAGCTCACCTTTGCAAGGAGATGAGCAGTTCTTC
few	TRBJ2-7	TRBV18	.	CASSPGQVSSYEQYF	TGTGCCAGCTCACCGGGGCAGGTAAGCTCCTACGAGCAGTACTTC
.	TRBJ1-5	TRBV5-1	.	CASSFEGIDNQPQHF	TGCGCCAGCAGCTTCGAAGGAATTGACAATCAGCCCCAGCATTTT
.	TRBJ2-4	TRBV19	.	CASSIERAGRTKNIQYF	TGTGCCAGTAGTATAGAGAGGGCGGGGAGGACCAAAAACATTCAGTACTTC
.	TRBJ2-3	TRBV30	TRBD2	CAWKTSGRAYTQYF	TGTGCCTGGAAGACTAGCGGGAGGGCATATACGCAGTATTTT
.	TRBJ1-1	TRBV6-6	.	CASSRQGPNTEAFF	TGTGCCAGCAGTCGCCAGGGACCGAACACTGAAGCTTTCTTT
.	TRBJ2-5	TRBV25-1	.	CASSEYPTEFQETQYF	TGTGCCAGCAGTGAATATCCTACAGAATTCCAAGAGACCCAGTACTTC
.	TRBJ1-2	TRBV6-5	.	CASSYTDGYTF	TGTGCCAGCAGTTACACAGACGGCTACACCTTC
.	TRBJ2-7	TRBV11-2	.	CASSLSGSSYEQYF	TGTGCCAGCAGCTTGAGTGGTAGCTCCTACGAGCAGTACTTC
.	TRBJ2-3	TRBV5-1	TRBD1	CASSSGQGGTDTQYF	TGCGCCAGCAGCTCAGGACAGGGGGGCACAGATACGCAGTATTTT
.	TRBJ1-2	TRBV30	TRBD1	CAWSPDRTYGYTF	TGTGCCTGGAGTCCGGACAGGACCTATGGCTACACCTTC
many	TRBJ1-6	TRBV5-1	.	CASSLWGDNSPLHF	TGCGCCAGCAGCCTTTGGGGTGATAATTCACCCCTCCACTTT
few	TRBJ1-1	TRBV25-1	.	CASSDLDSAHTEAFF	TGTGCCAGCAGTGACTTAGACAGCGCGCACACTGAAGCTTTCTTT
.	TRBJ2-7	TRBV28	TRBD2	CASRPGGPYEQYF	TGTGCCAGCAGGCCGGGGGGGCCCTACGAGCAGTACTTC
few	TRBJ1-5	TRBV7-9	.	CASSLAGTNQPQHF	TGTGCCAGCAGCTTAGCAGGGACCAATCAGCCCCAGCATTTT
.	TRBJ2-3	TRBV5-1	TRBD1	CASSSTGGDTDTQYF	TGCGCCAGCAGCTCGACAGGGGGCGATACAGATACGCAGTATTTT
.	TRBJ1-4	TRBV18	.	CASSWGQSEKLFF	TGTGCCAGCTCCTGGGGGCAGAGTGAAAAACTGTTTTTT
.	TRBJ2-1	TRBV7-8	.	CASSLRVGVLFF	TGTGCCAGCAGCTTAAGAGTGGGAGTCCTGTTCTTC
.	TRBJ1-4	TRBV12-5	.	CASGLGQGWIEKLFF	TGTGCTAGTGGTTTGGGGCAGGGGTGGATTGAAAAACTGTTTTTT
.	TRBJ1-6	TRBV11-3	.	CASSLRDGVGNSPLHF	TGTGCCAGCAGCTTAAGGGACGGGGTCGGAAATTCACCCCTCCACTTT
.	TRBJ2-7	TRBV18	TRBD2	CASSIGGGTYEQYF	TGTGCCAGCTCAATCGGCGGGGGGACCTACGAGCAGTACTTC
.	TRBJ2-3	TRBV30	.	CAWSVPEGRDTQYF	TGTGCCTGGAGTGTACCCGAGGGAAGAGATACGCAGTATTTT
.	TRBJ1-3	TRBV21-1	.	CASSRRQVSGNTIYF	TGTGCCAGCAGCAGACGACAGGTCTCTGGAAACACCATATATTTT
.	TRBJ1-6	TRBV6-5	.	CASRRGGSNSPLHF	TGTGCCAGCAGGAGGGGCGGGAGTAATTCACCCCTCCACTTT
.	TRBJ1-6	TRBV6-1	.	CASRQAVYNSPLHF	TGTGCCAGCAGACAGGCAGTTTATAATTCACCCCTCCACTTT
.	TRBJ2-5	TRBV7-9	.	CASSSGETQYF	TGTGCCAGCAGCTCTGGAGAGACCCAGTACTTC
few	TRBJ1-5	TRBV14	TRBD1	CASSQGQGHLSNQPQHF	TGTGCCAGCAGCCAGGGACAGGGCCACTTATCCAATCAGCCCCAGCATTTT
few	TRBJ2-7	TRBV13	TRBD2	CASSLELLDGGDEQYF	TGTGCCAGCAGCTTAGAGCTTTTGGACGGGGGGGACGAGCAGTACTTC
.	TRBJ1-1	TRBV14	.	CASSQAQHTEAFF	TGTGCCAGCAGCCAAGCACAACACACTGAAGCTTTCTTT
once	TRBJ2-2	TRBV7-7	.	CASSLGTGELFF	TGTGCTAGCAGCTTAGGGACCGGGGAGCTGTTTTTT
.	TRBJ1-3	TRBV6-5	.	CASNTLSGNTIYF	TGTGCCAGCAACACTCTTTCCGGAAACACCATATATTTT
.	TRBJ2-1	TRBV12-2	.	CASRLAGLAGPPAYNEQFF	TGTGCAAGTCGCTTAGCCGGACTAGCGGGGCCCCCCGCCTACAATGAGCAGTTCTTC
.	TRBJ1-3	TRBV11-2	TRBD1	CASSLLRTGGNTIYF	TGTGCCAGCAGCTTATTACGGACAGGGGGAAACACCATATATTTT
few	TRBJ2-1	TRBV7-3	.	CASSLGPLGGYEQFF	TGTGCCAGCAGCTTAGGGCCGCTTGGGGGATATGAGCAGTTCTTC
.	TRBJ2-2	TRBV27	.	CASSFIIPSFSRELFF	TGTGCCAGCAGCTTCATAATTCCAAGCTTTAGCCGGGAGCTGTTTTTT
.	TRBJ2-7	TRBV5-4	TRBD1	CASSPNRDRGGEQYF	TGTGCCAGCAGCCCGAACCGGGACAGGGGGGGCGAGCAGTACTTC
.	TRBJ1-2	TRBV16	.	CASSQRGYGYTF	TGTGCCAGCAGCCAAAGGGGGTATGGCTACACCTTC
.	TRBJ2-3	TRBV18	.	CASSPVDTYTDTQYF	TGTGCCAGCTCACCAGTGGACACTTACACAGATACGCAGTATTTT